The sequence of this T cell receptor (beta chain) was determined in a study of cytomegalovirus exposure and HLA in healthy donors. Study-level results: Sequencing probably produced one cluster of sequence variants that were highly shared. Roughly uniform depth of sequencing across donors was assumed in presence/absence analyses.

Healthy bone marrow donors made up the donors. CDR1 is MNHEY, CDR2 SVGAGI, per germline. The CDR3 has 13 residues. V trimming: 5 bases; J trimming: 7 bases; junction bases outside the gene matches: 5. Primers for the PCR totalled 60 Vbeta and 13 Jbeta. In the authors' workflow: It was a later analysis that counted tens of millions of unique TCR beta chains, of which about 10 million were shared. Profiling relied on immunoSEQ multiplex PCR, and the TCRdb table lists in-frame clones only, not all of them. That table furnishes V, J and clone size, whereas the DNA furnished D and trimming. The data contain tens of thousands of clones, just under 85% of them seen just once; the ten biggest clones take up roughly 5.3%. In regard to this clone: Its specificity is unknown.

The sequenced sample was PBMCs. The J gene is TRBJ2-7, the V gene TRBV6-5, with TRBD2 identical over 10 bases. The sequence was obtained from a woman aged 18-29 years in good health and CMV-seropositive. The CDR3 bases are TGTGCCAGCAGTCTAGCGGGAGTCGGGGAGCAGTACTTC. Its translation is CASSLAGVGEQYF.